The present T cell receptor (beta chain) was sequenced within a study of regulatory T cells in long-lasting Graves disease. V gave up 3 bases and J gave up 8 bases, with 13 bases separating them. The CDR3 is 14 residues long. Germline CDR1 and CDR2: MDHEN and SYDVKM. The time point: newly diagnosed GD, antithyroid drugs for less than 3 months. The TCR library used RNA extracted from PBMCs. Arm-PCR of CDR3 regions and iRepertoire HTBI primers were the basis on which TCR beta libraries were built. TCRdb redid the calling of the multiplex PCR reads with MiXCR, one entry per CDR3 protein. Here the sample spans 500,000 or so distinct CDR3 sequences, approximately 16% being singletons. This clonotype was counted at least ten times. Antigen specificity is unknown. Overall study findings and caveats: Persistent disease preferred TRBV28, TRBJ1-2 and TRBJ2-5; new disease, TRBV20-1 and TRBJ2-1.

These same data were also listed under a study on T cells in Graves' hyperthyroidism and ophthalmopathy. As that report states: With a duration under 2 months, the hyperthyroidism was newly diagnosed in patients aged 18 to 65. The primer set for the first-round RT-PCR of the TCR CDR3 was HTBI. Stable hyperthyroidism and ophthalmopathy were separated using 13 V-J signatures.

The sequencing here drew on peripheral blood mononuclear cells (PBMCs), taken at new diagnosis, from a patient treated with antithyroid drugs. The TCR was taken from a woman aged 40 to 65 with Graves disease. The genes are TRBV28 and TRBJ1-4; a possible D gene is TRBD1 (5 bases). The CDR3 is CASSLFQGGEKLFF. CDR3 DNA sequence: TGTGCCAGCAGTTTGTTCCAGGGCGGGGAAAAACTGTTTTTT.